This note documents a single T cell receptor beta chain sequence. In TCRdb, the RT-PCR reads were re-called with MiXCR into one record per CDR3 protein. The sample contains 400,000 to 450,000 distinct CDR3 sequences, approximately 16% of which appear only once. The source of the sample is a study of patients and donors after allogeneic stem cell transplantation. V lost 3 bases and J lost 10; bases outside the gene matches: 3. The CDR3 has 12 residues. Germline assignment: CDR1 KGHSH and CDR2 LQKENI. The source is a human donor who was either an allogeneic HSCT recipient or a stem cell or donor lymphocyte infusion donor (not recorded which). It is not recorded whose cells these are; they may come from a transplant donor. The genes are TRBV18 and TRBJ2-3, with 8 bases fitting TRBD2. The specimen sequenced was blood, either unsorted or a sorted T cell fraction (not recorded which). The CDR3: CASSPGLDAQYF. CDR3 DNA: TGTGCCAGCTCACCGGGACTAGACGCGCAGTATTTT.